This entry lists 14 T cell receptor beta chains sequenced from one sample in a study of blood T cell repertoires in COVID-19. The assay was immunoSEQ multiplex PCR, and TCRdb's table has in-frame clones only and misses some. The sample shows some 240,000 clones, around 84% of them seen only once. The sequencing sample was made of PBMCs or T cells enriched from blood (not recorded which). The receptor source for this set is a man aged 25-45 years with acute COVID-19.

CDR3 in DNA: TGTGCCAGCAGCCCCCAGGGGAGAGATACGCAGTATTTT. Its protein product is CASSPQGRDTQYF. The genes are TRBV11-2 and TRBJ2-3; D is possibly TRBD1 (6 bases). Germline values: CDR1 SGHAT, CDR2 FQNNGV. Trimming pared 5 bases from V and 5 bases from J, leaving 11 bases between. There are 13 residues in the CDR3.

The genes are TRBV6-4 and TRBJ2-5; D possibly corresponds to TRBD2 (6 bases). V lost 0 bases and J lost 7, with 9 bases in between. CDR1 is MRHNA and CDR2 is SNTAGT in the germline V gene. The CDR3 length is 13 residues. The CDR3 coding sequence is TGTGCCAGCAGTGACTCCGCGGAGGGGACCCAGTACTTC. It translates to CASSDSAEGTQYF.

The CDR3 spells CATGTGFTEAFF. For the CDR3, the DNA is TGTGCCACCGGGACAGGTTTCACTGAAGCTTTCTTT. The chain links TRBV19 to TRBJ1-1, with TRBD1 identical over 8 bases. This CDR3 region has 12 residues. CDR1 is LNHDA, CDR2 SQIVND, per germline (reference sequence). Unmatched junction bases numbered 5, after V lost 10 bases and J lost 4 bases.

This chain uses TRBV21-1 with TRBJ1-2; TRBD1 is taken as the D call from the table, unchecked against the DNA. TRBV21-1 represents a pseudogene. The CDR3 length is 16 residues. The CDR3 DNA reads TGTGCCAGCAGCATGAGGGGAAAGGACAGGGGGCATGGCTACACCTTC. Residues: CASSMRGKDRGHGYTF.

V usage is TRBV14 and J usage is TRBJ1-6; TRBD1 matches at 7 bases. V lost 0 bases to trimming and J lost 7 bases; unmatched junction nucleotides: 3. Germline CDR1 reads SGHDN; CDR2 reads FVKESK. The CDR3 contains 15 residues. The CDR3 is CASSQDNRGNSPLHF. CDR3 nucleotide sequence: TGTGCCAGCAGCCAAGATAACAGGGGAAATTCACCCCTCCACTTT. Drawing the rest from reference TRBV14 and TRBJ1-6, the complete variable domain is EAGVTQFPSHSVIEKGQTVTLRCDPISGHDNLYWYRRVMGKEIKFLLHFVKESKQDESGMPNNRFLAERTGGTYSTLKVQPAELEDSGVYFCASSQDNRGNSPLHFGNGTRLTVT.

The chain uses TRBV29-1 and TRBJ1-1; D gene uncertain. Trimming left V 2 bases short and J 0 bases short, with 10 bases between. This CDR3 has 14 amino acids. CDR1 is SQVTM and CDR2 is ANQGSEA in the germline V gene. CDR3 loop: CSVELPPVNTEAFF. CDR3 nucleotide sequence: TGCAGCGTTGAATTACCCCCGGTGAACACTGAAGCTTTCTTT.

The chain links TRBV7-3 to TRBJ2-5, with 13 bases aligning to TRBD2. Unmatched junction bases numbered 1, after V lost 2 bases and J lost 4 bases. Germline values: CDR1 SGHTA, CDR2 FQGTGA. The CDR3 is 15 amino acids. The chain's CDR3 is CASSLGLAGAETQYF. Written as DNA, the CDR3 is TGTGCCAGCAGCTTAGGACTAGCGGGAGCAGAGACCCAGTACTTC.

This clone was picked up a small number of times. This chain uses TRBV19 with TRBJ2-1; 9 bases map to TRBD1. The V gene's germline CDR1 is LNHDA and CDR2 SQIVND (reference sequence). J gave up 7 bases and V 9 bases, and 13 bases lay outside the gene matches. The CDR3 runs to 15 residues. This chain's CDR3 is CASKKSGTGWNEQFF. In nucleotides, the CDR3 is TGTGCCAGCAAAAAGTCCGGGACAGGGTGGAATGAGCAGTTCTTC.

The V and J genes are TRBV21-1 and TRBJ2-7; the table's D call, TRBD1, has no DNA check behind it. TRBV21-1 is annotated as a pseudogene. CDR3 length: 15 residues. The CDR3 region has the DNA TGTGCCAGCACCCCTCCGGGAAAGGGGGCGGGCGAGCAGTACGTC. This gives the protein CASTPPGKGAGEQYV.

This rearrangement joins TRBV5-6 to TRBJ2-2, with TRBD1 matching 7 bases. V was pared by 4 bases and J by 1 base, with 1 base of the junction left unmatched. CDR3 length equals 14 residues. In germline, CDR1 is SGHDT, CDR2 YYEEEE. The DNA for the CDR3 is TGTGCCAGCAGCCGGGACAGGAACACCGGGGAGCTGTTTTTT. Amino acid sequence: CASSRDRNTGELFF.

J is TRBJ2-2 and V is TRBV29-1; no clear D gene. Germline V gives CDR1 SQVTM, CDR2 ANQGSEA. V shed 2 bases and J shed 6 bases, with 4 bases lying between them. The CDR3 sequence is 11 residues long. The chain's CDR3 is CSVESPGELFF. The CDR3 DNA follows: TGCAGCGTTGAAAGCCCCGGGGAGCTGTTTTTT.

The J gene is TRBJ1-5, the V gene TRBV27; no clear D. V lost 3 bases and J 7 bases, leaving 10 bases between the germline ends. CDR1 and CDR2 (germline): MNHEY, SMNVEV (reference sequence). The length of the CDR3 is 13 residues. Here the CDR3 DNA reads TGTGCCAGCAGTTTCAGGACTCAACAGCCCCAGCATTTT. Translation: CASSFRTQQPQHF.

The rearrangement links TRBV9 to TRBJ2-5; 10 bases are shared with TRBD1. Germline values: CDR1 SGDLS, CDR2 YYNGEE. V was pared by 3 bases and J by 4 bases, with 9 bases of the junction left unmatched. The CDR3 has 16 residues. The CDR3: CASSGLGQGGTETQYF. CDR3 DNA sequence: TGTGCCAGCAGCGGCCTTGGACAGGGGGGAACAGAGACCCAGTACTTC.

The V gene is TRBV7-9, the J gene TRBJ1-4, with TRBD1 matching 8 bases. This CDR3 has 14 amino acids. V was pared by 4 bases and J by 8 bases, with 6 bases of the junction left unmatched. Germline V gene lookup returns CDR1 SEHNR and CDR2 FQNEAQ (reference sequence). CDR3 protein: CASSWGQDSEKLFF. CDR3 sequence (DNA): TGTGCCAGCAGCTGGGGACAGGACTCGGAAAAACTGTTTTTT.